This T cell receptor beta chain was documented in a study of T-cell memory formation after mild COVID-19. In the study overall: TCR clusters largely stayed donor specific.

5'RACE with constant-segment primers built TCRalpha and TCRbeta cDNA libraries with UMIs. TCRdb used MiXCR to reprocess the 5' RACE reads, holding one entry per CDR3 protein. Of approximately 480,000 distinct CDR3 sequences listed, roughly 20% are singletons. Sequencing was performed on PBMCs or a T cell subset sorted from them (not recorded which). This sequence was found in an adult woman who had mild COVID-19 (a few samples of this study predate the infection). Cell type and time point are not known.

CDR3 amino acids: CASRSPLVERGVSYNEQFF. The CDR3 DNA reads as TGTGCCAGCAGGTCGCCTCTAGTAGAGCGGGGGGTCTCCTACAATGAGCAGTTCTTC. This rearrangement joins TRBV7-9 to TRBJ2-1, with 9 bases matching TRBD2. The CDR3 has 19 amino acids. V was pared by 6 bases and J by 0 bases, with 15 bases of the junction left unmatched. Germline V gene lookup returns CDR1 SEHNR and CDR2 FQNEAQ (reference sequence). Based on the CDR3 plus reference TRBV7-9 and TRBJ2-1, the full variable domain is DTGVSQNPRHKITKRGQNVTFRCDPISEHNRLYWYRQTLGQGPEFLTYFQNEAQLEKSRLLSDRFSAERPKGSFSTLEIQRTEQGDSAMYLCASRSPLVERGVSYNEQFFGPGTRLTVL.